This record covers a single TCR beta chain. Its specificity is unknown. Method: immunoSEQ multiplex PCR; TCRdb's copy keeps in-frame clones and lacks some. Of 250,000 to 400,000 clones listed, 87% are singletons. V was cut by 9 bases and J by 8 bases, with 22 bases left in between. Germline CDR1 is SEHNR and CDR2 is FQNEAQ (reference sequence). CDR3 length: 14 residues. The sample is drawn from a study of cytomegalovirus exposure and HLA in healthy donors. Study-level information: The 90 to 150 validation repertoires matched the roughly 630 first-cohort repertoires in platform, a later analysis reported. Study-wide results and caveats: Associated with cytomegalovirus, according to the listing, were 150 to 200 TCR beta chains.

The TCR originated in a woman aged 30 to 39 in good health and CMV-seropositive. V and J are TRBV7-9 and TRBJ1-2, with D perhaps matching TRBD1 (5 bases). The sequencing input was PBMCs. The DNA for the CDR3 is TGTGCCAGTAGCCTACCGACAGTAACTAGGGGCTACACCTTC. Translation gives CASSLPTVTRGYTF.